Below, 30 T cell receptor beta chains from the same sample are listed, as sequenced in a study of T cell changes during pregnancy in multiple sclerosis (dated by TCRdb to the late 2010s). Libraries were made using the immunoSEQ multiplex PCR assay. The source is immuneACCESS, and TCRdb retained only in-frame sequences with V and J called. Part of the clones is not carried over; for the studies checked, unresolved V genes explain less than half of this, and the remainder is unexplained. Within this sample are some 95,000 clones, with 92% of them counted one time only. The ten largest clones capture about 2.6% of the sample. The sample was peripheral blood, taken in the first trimester of pregnancy. Receptor source: a female donor with multiple sclerosis, enrolled in a pregnancy study.

This sequence joins TRBV30 and TRBJ2-1; D perhaps matches TRBD2 (6 bases). This CDR3 comprises 15 residues. Trimming took 2 bases from V and 3 from J, leaving 14 bases between them. CDR1 and CDR2 from the germline V gene are GTSNPN and SVGIG (reference sequence). The chain's CDR3 is CAWSSGPSYYNEQFF. In DNA, the CDR3 is TGTGCCTGGAGTAGCGGGCCGTCATACTACAATGAGCAGTTCTTC.

V is TRBV6-1 and J is TRBJ2-1; 7 positions match TRBD2. The CDR3 length is 15 residues. Trimming took 6 bases from V and 0 from J; bases not matched to a gene: 5. The germline V gene has CDR1 MNHNS and CDR2 SASEGT. The CDR3 DNA reads TGTGCCAGCAGCCCTACTAGCGTCTCCTACAATGAGCAGTTCTTC. Its translation is CASSPTSVSYNEQFF.

The chain carries TRBV5-1 and TRBJ1-1; D unclear. Germline CDR1 reads SGHRS; CDR2 reads YFSETQ. The CDR3 extends over 15 amino acids. Trimming left V 0 bases short and J 1 base short, with 10 bases between. The CDR3 loop reads CASSLGAAGNTEAFF. The CDR3, as DNA: TGCGCCAGCAGCTTGGGGGCCGCAGGGAACACTGAAGCTTTCTTT.

The chain is built from TRBV6-5 and TRBJ1-5; possibly TRBD1 for D (5 bases). The germline V gene encodes CDR1 MNHEY and CDR2 SVGAGI. This CDR3 is 15 amino acids long. The V end lost 0 bases, the J end lost 4 bases, and 10 bases lay between the germline ends. The CDR3 here is CASSYSSGLNQPQHF. The DNA of the CDR3 is TGTGCCAGCAGTTACTCCTCAGGGCTGAATCAGCCCCAGCATTTT.

The chain recombines TRBV28 with TRBJ2-1, with unresolved D. The CDR3 sequence is 14 residues long. Germline V gene data show CDR1 as MDHEN and CDR2 as SYDVKM. Trimming took off 2 bases at V and 10 bases at J, with 15 bases between the two ends. CDR3: CASSLTLQVKEQFF. In DNA, the CDR3 is TGTGCCAGCAGTTTAACCTTGCAGGTGAAGGAGCAGTTCTTC.

This chain uses TRBV29-1 with TRBJ2-7; D gene unclear. The CDR3 has 12 residues. In germline, CDR1 is SQVTM, CDR2 ANQGSEA. V was cut by 4 bases and J by 0 bases, with 7 bases left in between. CDR3 nucleotides: TGCAGCGTTGTTCACAACTCCTACGAGCAGTACTTC. Protein product: CSVVHNSYEQYF.

The rearrangement joins TRBV11-2 to TRBJ2-7; TRBD2 matches at 8 bases. From germline, CDR1 is SGHAT and CDR2 FQNNGV. Germline trimming cut 4 bases from V and 3 bases from J; bases unmatched to any gene: 8. There are 15 residues in the CDR3. The CDR3 sequence: CASSSNSGTSYEQYF. The CDR3, as DNA: TGTGCCAGCAGCTCGAACTCCGGGACTAGCTACGAGCAGTACTTC.

This chain uses TRBV6-6 with TRBJ2-7, with D perhaps TRBD2 (6 bases). With 7 bases removed from V and 0 bases from J, the gap between germline ends came to 10 bases. This CDR3 has 13 amino acids. Germline CDR1 MNHNY, CDR2 SVGAGI (reference sequence). CDR3 protein: CASKPGDSYEQYF. The CDR3 DNA sequence: TGTGCCAGCAAGCCGGGGGACTCCTACGAGCAGTACTTC.

The chain couples TRBV4-1 to TRBJ1-3; D not resolved. The V and J ends lost 0 bases and 0 bases respectively, with 6 bases between them. Looked up from germline, CDR1 is MGHRA and CDR2 is YSYEKL. The CDR3 has 15 residues. As DNA, the CDR3 is TGCGCCAGCAGCCAAGACAGAAGCTCTGGAAACACCATATATTTT. Amino acid sequence: CASSQDRSSGNTIYF.

The rearrangement uses TRBV27 and TRBJ1-2; 8 bases match TRBD1. The germline V gene encodes CDR1 MNHEY and CDR2 SMNVEV (reference sequence). V lost 8 bases, J lost 2 bases, and 7 bases stayed unmatched. The CDR3 spans 14 residues. CDR3 in DNA: TGTGCCAGCGCCCCAGGGGGCGCAAACTATGGCTACACCTTC. This encodes CASAPGGANYGYTF.

This clone was seen only a few times. The chain couples TRBV5-8 to TRBJ1-1; D call uncertain. The CDR3 is 17 residues long. V was pared by 0 bases and J by 4 bases, with 19 bases between. In germline, CDR1 is SGHTS, CDR2 YDEGEE. The CDR3 loop reads CASSLDFGRIQRTEAFF. The CDR3 DNA follows: TGTGCCAGCAGCTTGGACTTTGGGAGGATCCAGCGCACTGAAGCTTTCTTT. Full variable domain (missing parts from reference TRBV5-8 and TRBJ1-1): EAGVTQSPTHLIKTRGQQATLRCSPISGHTSVYWYQQALGLGLQFLLWYDEGEERNRGNFPPRFSGRQFPNYSSELNVNALELEDSALYLCASSLDFGRIQRTEAFFGQGTRLTVV.

The chain employs TRBV10-2 and TRBJ2-7, with TRBD2 matching 11 bases. From germline, CDR1 is WSHSY and CDR2 SAAADI. This CDR3 region has 15 residues. V gave up 7 bases and J gave up 7 bases; unmatched junction bases: 12. The CDR3 DNA follows: TGCGCCAGCACCCTTACTAGCGGGAGTTTGATAGAGCAGTACTTC. It specifies CASTLTSGSLIEQYF.

This rearrangement joins TRBV28 to TRBJ2-7; D is undetermined. This CDR3 region has 16 residues. V gave up 1 base and J gave up 3 bases, with 16 bases separating them. Germline CDR1 is MDHEN and CDR2 is SYDVKM. The CDR3 DNA reads as TGTGCCAGCAGTTTATACGGCCTCCTAGGCCTCTACGAGCAGTACTTC. Residues: CASSLYGLLGLYEQYF.

This chain uses TRBV28 with TRBJ1-5; 10 positions agree with TRBD1. The CDR3 is 14 amino acids. The germline CDR1 and CDR2 sequences are MDHEN and SYDVKM. V lost 8 bases and J lost 5; bases outside the gene matches: 6. CDR3 in DNA: TGTGCCAGCCTTACCGGGACAGGGGATCAGCCCCAGCATTTT. Amino acids: CASLTGTGDQPQHF. The variable domain in full, with the rest retrieved from reference TRBV28 and TRBJ1-5, is DVKVTQSSRYLVKRTGEKVFLECVQDMDHENMFWYRQDPGLGLRLIYFSYDVKMKEKGDIPEGYSVSREKKERFSLILESASTNQTSMYLCASLTGTGDQPQHFGDGTRLSIL.

The chain has TRBV7-3 and TRBJ1-1; D not certain. CDR3 length: 13 residues. Trimming stripped 6 bases from V and 1 base from J, with 9 bases between. Germline lookup yields CDR1 SGHTA and CDR2 FQGTGA. This CDR3 is CASSRGPNTEAFF. In DNA form, the CDR3 reads TGTGCCAGCAGTCGTGGCCCGAACACTGAAGCTTTCTTT.

This sequence joins TRBV7-2 and TRBJ2-5; 7 bases are shared with TRBD1. V was pared by 8 bases and J by 4 bases, with 10 bases of the junction left unmatched. Germline V CDR1 and CDR2: SGHTA, FQGNSA. This CDR3 is 14 amino acids long. The CDR3 bases are TGTGCCAGCGGACGACAGGGTGGGGGAGAGACCCAGTACTTC. Protein sequence: CASGRQGGGETQYF.

This chain connects TRBV5-1 to TRBJ1-1; no definite D call. V lost 1 base to trimming and J lost 1 base, with 8 bases between them. Germline V gene lookup returns CDR1 SGHRS and CDR2 YFSETQ. The CDR3 contains 14 residues. The DNA of the CDR3 is TGCGCCAGCAGCTTGAGCCGAGGGAACACTGAAGCTTTCTTT. This translates into CASSLSRGNTEAFF. The variable domain in full, completed from reference TRBV5-1 and TRBJ1-1, reads KAGVTQTPRYLIKTRGQQVTLSCSPISGHRSVSWYQQTPGQGLQFLFEYFSETQRNKGNFPGRFSGRQFSNSRSEMNVSTLELGDSALYLCASSLSRGNTEAFFGQGTRLTVV.

The rearrangement joins TRBV10-2 to TRBJ2-1; 7 nucleotides agree with TRBD2. Germline V gene data show CDR1 as WSHSY and CDR2 as SAAADI. The J segment lost 8 bases and the V segment lost 7 bases, leaving 14 bases of the junction unmatched. The CDR3 contains 15 residues. CDR3 coding DNA: TGCGCCAGCACATCGCCCAGCGGGACCGAGTATGAGCAGTTCTTC. Its translation is CASTSPSGTEYEQFF.

The chain couples TRBV6-6 to TRBJ2-2; D is ambiguous. Trimming took off 2 bases at V and 1 base at J, with 5 bases between the two ends. The CDR3 contains 14 residues. Germline V gene data show CDR1 as MNHNY and CDR2 as SVGAGI (reference sequence). CDR3 coding DNA: TGTGCCAGCAGTTACCTCGTGAACACCGGGGAGCTGTTTTTT. It yields the protein CASSYLVNTGELFF.

This clone was seen only once. This chain's CDR3 is CASSVETGDYYEQYF. CDR3 DNA: TGTGCCAGCAGCGTAGAGACAGGGGATTACTACGAGCAGTACTTC. This chain joins TRBV9 and TRBJ2-7; 8 nucleotides align to TRBD1. In germline, CDR1 is SGDLS, CDR2 YYNGEE. The CDR3 covers 15 residues. The V and J ends lost 0 bases and 3 bases, in that order; junction bases with no gene match: 5. The full variable domain, its missing parts supplied by reference TRBV9 and TRBJ2-7, is DSGVTQTPKHLITATGQRVTLRCSPRSGDLSVYWYQQSLDQGLQFLIQYYNGEERAKGNILERFSAQQFPDLHSELNLSSLELGDSALYFCASSVETGDYYEQYFGPGTRLTVT.

The V and J genes are TRBV7-9 and TRBJ2-1; D gene ambiguous. This CDR3 contains 15 residues. V was cut by 1 base and J by 5 bases, with 12 bases left in between. Per the germline V gene, CDR1 is SEHNR and CDR2 is FQNEAQ (reference sequence). Written as DNA, the CDR3 is TGTGCCAGCAGCTTAGGGGCTCTGGTAAACAATGAGCAGTTCTTC. It specifies CASSLGALVNNEQFF.

The chain's CDR3 is CASSEWPEGKLFF. The CDR3 DNA reads TGTGCCAGCAGTGAATGGCCGGAGGGAAAACTGTTTTTT. J is TRBJ1-4 and V is TRBV6-1; D ambiguous. CDR3 length: 13 residues. Germline assignment: CDR1 MNHNS and CDR2 SASEGT. Deletions cut 2 bases from V and 10 bases from J, with 11 bases between.

The J gene is TRBJ2-5, the V gene TRBV7-9; 7 nucleotides match TRBD1. Germline CDR1 SEHNR, CDR2 FQNEAQ (reference sequence). The trim removed 0 bases at V and 5 bases at J, leaving 3 bases unmatched. CDR3 length: 14 amino acids. In DNA form, the CDR3 reads TGTGCCAGCAGCTTAGCGGGGACAGTGGAGACCCAGTACTTC. Amino acid sequence: CASSLAGTVETQYF. The whole variable domain, filled in from reference TRBV7-9 and TRBJ2-5, reads DTGVSQNPRHKITKRGQNVTFRCDPISEHNRLYWYRQTLGQGPEFLTYFQNEAQLEKSRLLSDRFSAERPKGSFSTLEIQRTEQGDSAMYLCASSLAGTVETQYFGPGTRLLVL.

This CDR3 is CASSPSGGSYEQYF. The CDR3 DNA is TGTGCCAGCAGCCCATCCGGGGGGTCCTACGAGCAGTACTTC. V is TRBV14 and J is TRBJ2-7, with TRBD2 matching over 7 bases. Germline V CDR1 and CDR2: SGHDN, FVKESK. CDR3 length: 14 residues. Trimming at V came to 4 bases and at J to 1 base, leaving 4 bases not matched to a gene. The full variable domain, its missing parts supplied by reference TRBV14 and TRBJ2-7, is EAGVTQFPSHSVIEKGQTVTLRCDPISGHDNLYWYRRVMGKEIKFLLHFVKESKQDESGMPNNRFLAERTGGTYSTLKVQPAELEDSGVYFCASSPSGGSYEQYFGPGTRLTVT.

This clone was seen just once. This rearrangement joins TRBV13 to TRBJ2-7; 8 bases line up with TRBD1. Germline V gene sequence: CDR1 PRHDT, CDR2 FYEKMQ (reference sequence). V lost 5 bases to trimming and J lost 5 bases; unmatched junction nucleotides: 14. This CDR3 region has 16 residues. The CDR3 DNA follows: TGTGCCAGCAGCCCAAGACTCGGACAGGGCTTCGACGAGCAGTACTTC. This encodes CASSPRLGQGFDEQYF. Looking up the rest from reference TRBV13 and TRBJ2-7 gives the full variable domain: AAGVIQSPRHLIKEKRETATLKCYPIPRHDTVYWYQQGPGQDPQFLISFYEKMQSDKGSIPDRFSAQQFSDYHSELNMSSLELGDSALYFCASSPRLGQGFDEQYFGPGTRLTVT.

This clone was recorded only once. The DNA for the CDR3 is TGTGCCAGCAGGCTCAGGGGGTCGAGCTCCTACGAGCAGTACTTC. Its translation: CASRLRGSSSYEQYF. The rearrangement uses TRBV7-8 and TRBJ2-7; 7 nucleotides match TRBD1. The V segment lost 6 bases and the J segment 0 bases; nucleotides outside the gene matches: 8. Per germline, CDR1 SGHVS and CDR2 FQNEAQ. The CDR3 has 15 residues. Full variable domain (remainder filled in from reference TRBV7-8 and TRBJ2-7): GAGVSQSPRYKVAKRGQDVALRCDPISGHVSLFWYQQALGQGPEFLTYFQNEAQLDKSGLPSDRFFAERPEGSVSTLKIQRTQQEDSAVYLCASRLRGSSSYEQYFGPGTRLTVT.

V and J are TRBV27 and TRBJ1-2; TRBD1 is a possible D gene (5 bases). Germline V gene lookup returns CDR1 MNHEY and CDR2 SMNVEV (reference sequence). V was clipped by 6 bases and J by 5 bases, with 16 bases between them. CDR3 size: 14 residues. CDR3 DNA sequence: TGTGCCAGCAGAAGCCAGGTGGCAGGGTATGGCTACACCTTC. Its translation: CASRSQVAGYGYTF.

The gene calls are TRBV11-2 and TRBJ2-7, with TRBD1 as a possible D gene (5 bases). The CDR3 is made up of 13 amino acids. Trimming took 2 bases from V and 6 from J, leaving 11 bases between them. Germline CDR1 is SGHAT and CDR2 is FQNNGV. The CDR3 nucleotides read TGTGCCAGCAGCTTACAGTGGGGCTCCGAGCAGTACTTC. It encodes CASSLQWGSEQYF.

This clone was counted a single time. The chain joins TRBV7-9 to TRBJ2-7; D remains unclear. Germline CDR1 is SEHNR and CDR2 is FQNEAQ (reference sequence). V lost 4 bases, J lost 0 bases, and 4 bases lay in between. This CDR3 has 12 residues. The CDR3 coding sequence is TGTGCCAGCAGCTCCCTCTCCTACGAGCAGTACTTC. As protein: CASSSLSYEQYF.

V usage is TRBV25-1 and J usage is TRBJ2-1; 10 positions match TRBD1. The CDR3 runs 18 residues. V trimming: 3 bases; J trimming: 0 bases; junction bases outside the gene matches: 8. The germline gives CDR1 MGHDK, CDR2 SYGVNS. In DNA form, the CDR3 reads TGTGCCAGCAGTGACCCCGGGACAGGGGCCTCCTCCTACAATGAGCAGTTCTTC. It yields the protein CASSDPGTGASSYNEQFF.